This passage covers 10 T cell receptor beta chains from one sample sequenced in a study of cytomegalovirus exposure and HLA in healthy donors. Primers: 60 Vbeta forward and 13 Jbeta reverse. Profiling relied on immunoSEQ multiplex PCR, and the TCRdb table lists in-frame clones only, not all of them. The profile shows roughly 160,000 clones, approximately 71% of them singletons. The sequencing sample was made of PBMCs. The receptors derive from a girl aged 10 to 17 in good health and CMV-seronegative.

The chain employs TRBV5-5 and TRBJ2-5, with D possibly TRBD2 on 5 matching bases. The CDR3 is 12 residues long. The germline V gene has CDR1 SGHKS and CDR2 YYEKEE (reference sequence). Trimming took off 4 bases at V and 9 bases at J, with 13 bases between the two ends. The CDR3 nucleotides are TGTGCCAGCAGCACGGACTTTCAGGCCCAGTACTTC. Protein product: CASSTDFQAQYF.

A few counts support this clone. The V gene is TRBV6-5, the J gene TRBJ2-1; D gene unclear. V was cut by 0 bases and J by 5 bases, with 8 bases left in between. Germline V gene data show CDR1 as MNHEY and CDR2 as SVGAGI. The CDR3 is 14 amino acids. CDR3 sequence: CASSYSHTNNEQFF. CDR3 DNA sequence: TGTGCCAGCAGTTACTCCCACACGAACAATGAGCAGTTCTTC.

V gene TRBV7-6 combines with J gene TRBJ2-7, with 8 positions matching TRBD2. Germline trimming cut 5 bases from V and 2 bases from J; bases unmatched to any gene: 8. The germline gives CDR1 SGHVS, CDR2 FNYEAQ. This CDR3 has 15 amino acids. The CDR3 region has the DNA TGTGCCAGCAGCCGGGGGGGACTAAAGGCCTACGAGCAGTACTTC. It is translated as CASSRGGLKAYEQYF.

The CDR3 loop reads CASSVPGPNTEAFF. CDR3 bases: TGTGCCAGCAGCGTCCCAGGCCCGAACACTGAAGCTTTCTTT. This chain uses TRBV14 with TRBJ1-1, with D hard to call. V lost 5 bases and J lost 1, with 11 bases in between. Per germline, CDR1 SGHDN and CDR2 FVKESK. The CDR3 is 14 amino acids.

The rearrangement uses TRBV4-1 and TRBJ2-1; possibly TRBD2 for D (6 bases). This CDR3 region has 16 residues. The V end was cut by 0 bases, the J end by 8 bases, with 17 bases between. From germline, CDR1 is MGHRA and CDR2 YSYEKL. The CDR3 nucleotides are TGCGCCAGCAGCCAAGACGGGACTTGGGTTAAGGATGAGCAGTTCTTC. Translated: CASSQDGTWVKDEQFF.

In its sample, this clone was seen once. This chain joins TRBV7-2 and TRBJ2-7, with D unclear. There are 14 residues in the CDR3. Per the germline V gene, CDR1 is SGHTA and CDR2 is FQGNSA. V was cut by 1 base and J by 3 bases, with 10 bases left in between. CDR3 in amino acids: CASSLGHRDYEQYF. In DNA form, the CDR3 reads TGTGCCAGCAGCTTAGGACACCGCGACTACGAGCAGTACTTC.

The rearrangement uses TRBV7-9 and TRBJ2-3, with a tentative D call TRBD2 (5 bases). Germline V CDR1 and CDR2: SEHNR, FQNEAQ (reference sequence). The CDR3 extends over 13 amino acids. V lost 3 bases, J lost 5 bases, and 9 bases lay in between. CDR3: CASSLGAGDTQYF. The CDR3 DNA reads as TGTGCCAGCAGCTTGGGTGCGGGAGATACGCAGTATTTT.

This rearrangement joins TRBV15 to TRBJ2-7; 8 bases fit TRBD2. V lost 2 bases, J lost 6 bases, and 3 bases stayed unmatched. The CDR3 is made up of 13 amino acids. Germline CDR1 and CDR2: LNHNV and YYDKDF (reference sequence). CDR3 sequence (DNA): TGTGCCACCAGCAGACCGGGGGGGCTCGAGCAGTACTTC. This codes for CATSRPGGLEQYF.

V usage is TRBV10-1 and J usage is TRBJ2-3, with TRBD2 identical over 10 bases. This CDR3 contains 16 residues. The V gene end was trimmed by 4 bases and the J gene end by 2 bases; junction bases not matched to a gene: 6. Germline values: CDR1 WNHNN, CDR2 SYGVQD (reference sequence). The CDR3 nucleotides are TGCGCCAGCAGTGGAACTAGCGGGGCGAACACAGATACGCAGTATTTT. The encoded protein is CASSGTSGANTDTQYF.

This chain connects TRBV30 to TRBJ1-2, with a weak D call TRBD1 (6 bases). From germline, CDR1 is GTSNPN and CDR2 SVGIG (reference sequence). The CDR3 runs to 14 residues. The V end was cut by 3 bases, the J end by 2 bases, with 13 bases between. Here the CDR3 reads CAWSPPQGNYGYTF. The CDR3 nucleotides read TGTGCCTGGAGCCCCCCCCAGGGGAACTATGGCTACACCTTC.